This entry lists 20 T cell receptor beta chains sequenced from one sample in a study of technical replicates of blood from a few donors (dated by TCRdb to about 2017). The library was produced with the immunoSEQ multiplex PCR assay. Entries here come from immuneACCESS through TCRdb and include only in-frame sequences with V and J called. Some clones fail to appear in such tables; in the studies checked, an unresolved V gene covers under half of the shortfall, and the cause of the remainder is unknown. The sample table lists 100,000 or so clones, approximately 96% of them with a count of one. The top ten constitute around 0.35% of the sample. The sequencing input was T cells isolated from PBMCs. Receptor source: a human donor in good health.

This clone has only one observation. The J gene is TRBJ1-2, the V gene TRBV7-9; D gene ambiguous. The CDR3 is 13 residues long. CDR1 and CDR2 from the germline V gene are SEHNR and FQNEAQ (reference sequence). The germline V and J ends were trimmed by 5 bases and 1 base, with 8 bases remaining between them. The CDR3 region is CASSLLSNYGYTF. CDR3 bases: TGTGCCAGCAGCCTACTGAGTAACTATGGCTACACCTTC.

This rearrangement joins TRBV19 to TRBJ2-1, with 8 bases lining up with TRBD2. Germline V lookup: CDR1 LNHDA, CDR2 SQIVND (reference sequence). V was clipped by 0 bases and J by 3 bases; unmatched bases: 4. CDR3 size: 16 residues. The CDR3 DNA follows: TGTGCCAGTAGTATAGATCACGGGAGGGACTACAATGAGCAGTTCTTC. This translates into CASSIDHGRDYNEQFF.

This rearrangement joins TRBV7-9 to TRBJ2-7; unclear D gene. This CDR3 is 12 amino acids long. Deletions cut 2 bases from V and 4 bases from J, with 6 bases between. Germline lookup yields CDR1 SEHNR and CDR2 FQNEAQ (reference sequence). The CDR3 DNA follows: TGTGCCAGCAGCTTATCGGTTTACGAGCAGTACTTC. Amino acid sequence: CASSLSVYEQYF.

This sequence joins TRBV9 and TRBJ2-1, with D perhaps TRBD1 (6 bases). Trimming shortened V by 1 base and J by 5 bases, and 19 bases separated the two germline ends. The V gene's germline CDR1 is SGDLS and CDR2 YYNGEE. CDR3 length equals 17 residues. The CDR3 region has the DNA TGTGCCAGCAGCGTACCCCAGGGGCGCGGGTGGGACAATGAGCAGTTCTTC. Residues: CASSVPQGRGWDNEQFF.

CDR3 protein: CASSLAATANQPQHF. The CDR3 region has the DNA TGTGCCAGCAGCTTAGCGGCGACAGCTAATCAGCCCCAGCATTTT. This rearrangement joins TRBV7-8 to TRBJ1-5; D might be TRBD1 (5 bases). V lost 0 bases to trimming and J lost 4 bases, with 10 bases between them. Germline assignment: CDR1 SGHVS and CDR2 FQNEAQ. CDR3 length: 15 amino acids.

The rearrangement links TRBV15 to TRBJ2-2; D is perhaps TRBD1 (7 bases). V lost 0 bases and J 7 bases, leaving 18 bases between the germline ends. This CDR3 is 17 amino acids long. Germline V CDR1 and CDR2: LNHNV, YYDKDF (reference sequence). The CDR3 is CATSREPRGARDGELFF. The CDR3 DNA follows: TGTGCCACCAGCAGAGAACCCAGGGGGGCTCGGGACGGGGAGCTGTTTTTT.

This clone was counted once. V is TRBV7-2 and J is TRBJ2-2; D is undetermined. CDR1 is SGHTA, CDR2 FQGNSA, per germline. The CDR3 is 15 amino acids. Between the trimmed V and J ends, which lost 1 base and 5 bases, there was a span of 11 bases. CDR3 loop: CASSLGLERTGELFF. In DNA, the CDR3 is TGTGCCAGCAGCTTAGGGCTAGAGAGGACCGGGGAGCTGTTTTTT.

This chain connects TRBV7-2 to TRBJ2-1; D uncertain. V lost 2 bases and J lost 5, with 10 bases in between. This CDR3 has 14 amino acids. Germline V gene sequence: CDR1 SGHTA, CDR2 FQGNSA. CDR3 DNA sequence: TGTGCCAGCAGCTTAATCCTATCCCACAATGAGCAGTTCTTC. This encodes CASSLILSHNEQFF.

This sequence joins TRBV28 and TRBJ2-7; possibly TRBD2 for D (6 bases). V was pared by 4 bases and J by 5 bases, with 12 bases between. Germline CDR1 and CDR2: MDHEN and SYDVKM. The CDR3 consists of 13 residues. The CDR3 is CASSSTGDHEQYF. CDR3 bases: TGTGCCAGCAGTTCGACGGGGGACCACGAGCAGTACTTC.

The chain recombines TRBV7-2 with TRBJ2-7; the D gene is possibly TRBD1 (5 bases). Trimming cost V 3 bases and J 2 bases, with 11 bases left between them. Germline lookup yields CDR1 SGHTA and CDR2 FQGNSA. The CDR3 loop spans 14 amino acids. The CDR3 loop reads CASSFVEGAYEQYF. CDR3 bases: TGTGCCAGCAGCTTTGTTGAAGGGGCCTACGAGCAGTACTTC.

The rearrangement joins TRBV19 to TRBJ2-1, with TRBD2 matching 11 bases. Trimming at V came to 8 bases and at J to 7 bases, leaving 13 bases not matched to a gene. The CDR3 runs 16 residues. The germline CDR1 and CDR2 sequences are LNHDA and SQIVND (reference sequence). CDR3 protein: CASGGLAGGQSNEQFF. CDR3 DNA sequence: TGTGCCAGTGGCGGGCTAGCGGGAGGCCAGTCGAATGAGCAGTTCTTC.

The chain couples TRBV30 to TRBJ2-1; D perhaps matches TRBD2 (5 bases). The CDR3 spans 15 residues. From germline, CDR1 is GTSNPN and CDR2 SVGIG (reference sequence). V lost 0 bases to trimming and J lost 4 bases, with 13 bases between them. CDR3 protein: CAWSVLAGRYNEQFF. The CDR3 DNA reads TGTGCCTGGAGTGTTCTCGCGGGTCGTTACAATGAGCAGTTCTTC.

V and J are TRBV7-3 and TRBJ1-2, with no clear D. Germline values: CDR1 SGHTA, CDR2 FQGTGA. The CDR3 has 12 residues. With 4 bases removed from V and 4 bases from J, the gap between germline ends came to 7 bases. CDR3 bases: TGTGCCAGCAGCTCAAACACCTATGGCTACACCTTC. Encoded protein: CASSSNTYGYTF.

V usage is TRBV13 and J usage is TRBJ1-1; TRBD1 matches 7 bases. The V gene's germline CDR1 is PRHDT and CDR2 FYEKMQ (reference sequence). After removal of 1 base from V and 3 bases from J, the junction contained 2 bases not matched to a gene. CDR3 length equals 14 residues. CDR3 sequence reads: CASSLEGADTEAFF. CDR3 bases: TGTGCCAGCAGCTTAGAGGGGGCCGACACTGAAGCTTTCTTT.

J is TRBJ1-1 and V is TRBV6-4; 8 bases match TRBD1. CDR3 size: 14 residues. V was pared by 4 bases and J by 1 base, with 2 bases of the junction left unmatched. Germline V gene data show CDR1 as MRHNA and CDR2 as SNTAGT. This CDR3 reads CASSATGGNTEAFF. In DNA form, the CDR3 reads TGTGCCAGCAGTGCTACAGGGGGGAACACTGAAGCTTTCTTT.

The J gene is TRBJ1-5, the V gene TRBV15; unclear D gene. CDR3 size: 13 residues. The germline V gene has CDR1 LNHNV and CDR2 YYDKDF (reference sequence). Trimming took 0 bases from V and 7 from J, leaving 7 bases between them. In nucleotides, the CDR3 is TGTGCCACCAGCAGAGAAGCGGCACAGCCCCAGCATTTT. This encodes CATSREAAQPQHF.

The rearrangement uses TRBV6-1 and TRBJ2-7, with D possibly TRBD2 on 6 matching bases. CDR1 MNHNS and CDR2 SASEGT come from the germline V gene. The V end was cut by 5 bases, the J end by 5 bases, with 16 bases between. The CDR3 covers 14 residues. CDR3: CASSTRWGDDEQYF. The CDR3 nucleotides are TGTGCCAGCAGTACCCGTTGGGGGGACGACGAGCAGTACTTC.

The chain recombines TRBV6-5 with TRBJ2-1, with TRBD2 matching 7 bases. This CDR3 is built from 16 residues. Losses at the gene ends were 4 bases for V and 8 bases for J; bases not matched to a gene: 14. In germline, CDR1 is MNHEY, CDR2 SVGAGI. The CDR3 region has the DNA TGTGCCAGCAGTTCCTCGGGGAGAGGCGGGAGATATGAGCAGTTCTTC. It yields the protein CASSSSGRGGRYEQFF.

The rearrangement links TRBV7-9 to TRBJ2-1; 8 bases fit TRBD1. Unmatched junction bases numbered 8, after V lost 5 bases and J lost 2 bases. The germline V gene has CDR1 SEHNR and CDR2 FQNEAQ (reference sequence). This CDR3 region has 16 residues. CDR3 sequence (DNA): TGTGCCAGCAGCCTACCCCGGGACAGGCCCTACAATGAGCAGTTCTTC. Translated, it gives CASSLPRDRPYNEQFF. Supplemented by reference TRBV7-9 and TRBJ2-1, the full variable domain reads DTGVSQNPRHKITKRGQNVTFRCDPISEHNRLYWYRQTLGQGPEFLTYFQNEAQLEKSRLLSDRFSAERPKGSFSTLEIQRTEQGDSAMYLCASSLPRDRPYNEQFFGPGTRLTVL.

This clone was recorded only once. The V call is TRBV18, the J call TRBJ2-3; tentatively, D is TRBD2 (6 bases). The length of the CDR3 is 13 residues. Per the germline V gene, CDR1 is KGHSH and CDR2 is LQKENI. V was pared by 4 bases and J by 6 bases, with 11 bases between. Here the CDR3 reads CASSRWGEDTQYF. The CDR3 DNA follows: TGTGCCAGCTCACGCTGGGGGGAGGATACGCAGTATTTT. The entire variable domain, with the rest obtained from reference TRBV18 and TRBJ2-3, is as follows: NAGVMQNPRHLVRRRGQEARLRCSPMKGHSHVYWYRQLPEEGLKFMVYLQKENIIDESGMPKERFSAEFPKEGPSILRIQQVVRGDSAAYFCASSRWGEDTQYFGPGTRLTVL.